This T cell receptor (beta chain) was identified during a study of breast tumors, draining lymph nodes, adjacent tissues. General study points: The data were judged consistent with most tumor T cells coming from lymph node and expanding in tumor.

Breast cancer patients provided tissue from their axillary draining lymph nodes. This clonotype was detected only a few times. Its antigen remains unidentified. This may be a read error, as it is one base from a much larger clone. TCRdb processed the multiplex PCR reads anew with MiXCR; each CDR3 protein has one entry. This table holds approximately 250,000 distinct CDR3 sequences, less than 40% found once. In germline, CDR1 is DFQATT, CDR2 SNEGSKA (reference sequence). The CDR3 length is 13 residues. Sample: axillary lymph node tissue. The V gene is TRBV20-1, the J gene TRBJ2-1; 9 bases are a match to TRBD1. The clonotype comes from a female donor with breast cancer. Some clones in this sample may be carry-over from other donors' samples. Here the CDR3 DNA reads TGCAGTGCCCGACAGGGGGTGTACAATGCGCAGTTCTTC. Translated, it gives CSARQGVYNAQFF.